The 20 T cell receptor beta chains presented below share a single source sample, sequenced in a study of regulatory dendritic cells for organ transplantation. Only in-frame clones appear in the TCRdb table, and some are missing; sequencing was by immunoSEQ multiplex PCR. The sample shows 30,000 to 45,000 clones, just over 90% of them seen only once. Sequencing input: naive CD8+ T cells from blood. Specified subset: CD45RA+ naive T cells. The receptors stem from a human donor in good health.

The chain has TRBV9 and TRBJ1-2; D may be TRBD1 (5 bases). The V and J ends lost 2 bases and 7 bases respectively, with 21 bases between them. This CDR3 is built from 16 residues. Per the germline V gene, CDR1 is SGDLS and CDR2 is YYNGEE. CDR3 in DNA: TGTGCCAGCAGCGTTGGGGGGGGACCGACGCCCCGTGGCTACACCTTC. Amino acid sequence: CASSVGGGPTPRGYTF.

The genes are TRBV5-6 and TRBJ2-7; D is perhaps TRBD2 (5 bases). The CDR3 has 15 amino acids. V lost 5 bases and J 5 bases, leaving 20 bases between the germline ends. Germline V lookup: CDR1 SGHDT, CDR2 YYEEEE. Here the CDR3 DNA reads TGTGCCAGCAGGGCGGGCGGGCCATTTATCCACGAGCAGTACTTC. It yields the protein CASRAGGPFIHEQYF.

This clone has a single count. The chain has TRBV5-1 and TRBJ2-3; 9 bases match TRBD2. The CDR3 is 16 residues long. Germline V gene lookup returns CDR1 SGHRS and CDR2 YFSETQ. Trimming took 5 bases from V and 1 from J; bases not matched to a gene: 8. The CDR3 sequence is CASSPGTSPGTDTQYF. CDR3 nucleotide sequence: TGCGCCAGCAGTCCCGGGACTAGCCCGGGCACAGATACGCAGTATTTT.

J is TRBJ2-1 and V is TRBV4-3; tentatively, D is TRBD2 (7 bases). Trimming removed 5 bases at V and 0 bases at J, with 11 bases between. This CDR3 region has 15 residues. Germline V lookup: CDR1 LGHNA, CDR2 YSLEER. The CDR3 is CASSTGGSSYNEQFF. Here the CDR3 DNA reads TGCGCCAGCAGCACGGGGGGCAGCTCCTACAATGAGCAGTTCTTC.

This rearrangement joins TRBV7-2 to TRBJ1-1, with 10 bases matching TRBD1. The length of the CDR3 is 18 residues. CDR1 is SGHTA, CDR2 FQGNSA, per germline. Losses at the gene ends were 1 base for V and 0 bases for J; bases not matched to a gene: 8. DNA of the CDR3: TGTGCCAGCAGCTTAGGGGGTGGGACAGGGGCCTTGAACACTGAAGCTTTCTTT. Translated, it gives CASSLGGGTGALNTEAFF.

This rearrangement joins TRBV28 to TRBJ2-3, with D uncertain. This CDR3 spans 11 amino acids. From germline, CDR1 is MDHEN and CDR2 SYDVKM. Trimming removed 1 base from V and 11 bases from J, with 7 bases in between. CDR3 protein: CASSLYDEQYF. The CDR3 DNA reads TGTGCCAGCAGTTTATACGATGAGCAGTATTTT.

CDR3 residues: CASSDVSSGELMSGYTF. The CDR3 coding sequence is TGTGCCAGCAGTGACGTCTCTTCAGGGGAACTAATGTCGGGCTACACCTTC. The chain combines TRBV6-4 with TRBJ1-2; TRBD1 might be the D (6 bases). The CDR3 loop spans 17 amino acids. Trimming left V 2 bases short and J 8 bases short, with 24 bases between. The germline CDR1 and CDR2 sequences are MRHNA and SNTAGT.

The rearrangement links TRBV27 to TRBJ2-7, with D perhaps given as TRBD1 or TRBD2 (7 bases each). CDR3 length: 15 amino acids. With 6 bases removed from V and 2 bases from J, the gap between germline ends came to 17 bases. The germline gives CDR1 MNHEY, CDR2 SMNVEV (reference sequence). Here the CDR3 reads CASSPRQGGTYEQYF. The CDR3 nucleotides are TGTGCCAGCAGCCCGAGACAGGGAGGGACCTACGAGCAGTACTTC.

This clone showed up just once. This chain links TRBV18 with TRBJ2-1, with 7 bases aligning to TRBD2. The junction had 7 bases not matched to a gene; V was cut back by 3 bases and J by 5 bases. Germline loops: CDR1 KGHSH, CDR2 LQKENI. The length of the CDR3 is 15 residues. In DNA form, the CDR3 reads TGTGCCAGCTCACCGGGCGGGAGAGTCGACAATGAGCAGTTCTTC. Protein product: CASSPGGRVDNEQFF.

The V and J genes are TRBV4-3 and TRBJ2-2, with a possible D match to TRBD2 (5 bases). This CDR3 spans 20 amino acids. Germline values: CDR1 LGHNA, CDR2 YSLEER. V dropped 0 bases and J dropped 7 bases, with 27 bases sitting between them. CDR3 region: CASSQDSVVEAAVVGGELFF. Written as DNA, the CDR3 is TGCGCCAGCAGCCAAGATTCGGTCGTGGAGGCAGCGGTCGTCGGCGGGGAGCTGTTTTTT.

The rearrangement joins TRBV4-1 to TRBJ1-4; 9 bases are a match to TRBD1. V shed 1 base, J shed 5 bases, and the junction held 11 bases outside the gene matches. This CDR3 is built from 18 residues. Germline V gene data show CDR1 as MGHRA and CDR2 as YSYEKL. CDR3 residues: CASSQGPFSGTGNEKLFF. The CDR3 coding sequence is TGCGCCAGCAGCCAAGGCCCCTTTTCCGGGACAGGGAATGAAAAACTGTTTTTT.

This clone was recorded only once. The chain has TRBV12-5 and TRBJ1-2, with D uncertain. This CDR3 spans 14 amino acids. The V gene lost 1 base and the J gene lost 4 bases, with 10 bases spanning the gap. Germline loops: CDR1 LGHNT, CDR2 FRNRAP. Here the CDR3 DNA reads TGTGCTAGTGGTTTGGACCCCCTCACCTATGGCTACACCTTC. Encoded protein: CASGLDPLTYGYTF.

The chain is built from TRBV27 and TRBJ2-7, with 10 nucleotides matching TRBD2. The CDR3 totals 13 residues. CDR1 is MNHEY and CDR2 is SMNVEV in the germline V gene (reference sequence). V dropped 6 bases and J dropped 4; count of bases not matched to a gene: 3. This CDR3 reads CASRAGGAYEQYF. The DNA for the CDR3 is TGTGCCAGCAGAGCGGGGGGGGCGTACGAGCAGTACTTC.

The rearrangement uses TRBV6-5 and TRBJ2-5, with D tentatively TRBD2 (7 bases). Germline V gene sequence: CDR1 MNHEY, CDR2 SVGAGI. This CDR3 comprises 14 residues. V shed 8 bases and J shed 4 bases, with 17 bases lying between them. For the CDR3, the DNA is TGTGCCAGCGGCCGAGGGGGGGGGCTAGAGACCCAGTACTTC. It encodes CASGRGGGLETQYF.

The CDR3 DNA reads TGCGCCAGCAGCCAAGATATCCAGGGAGGCAATCAGCCCCAGCATTTT. It encodes CASSQDIQGGNQPQHF. The chain has TRBV4-3 and TRBJ1-5; D might be TRBD1 (5 bases). CDR3 size: 16 residues. CDR1 LGHNA and CDR2 YSLEER come from the germline V gene. The V end lost 0 bases, the J end lost 2 bases, and 11 bases lay between the germline ends.

The chain links TRBV4-1 to TRBJ1-2; 10 bases agree with TRBD1. The length of the CDR3 is 16 residues. CDR1 is MGHRA, CDR2 YSYEKL, per germline. V lost 1 base, J lost 2 bases, and 4 bases stayed unmatched. The CDR3 nucleotides are TGCGCCAGCAGCCAAGTTGCGGGACAGGGGAACTATGGCTACACCTTC. Its protein is CASSQVAGQGNYGYTF.

The J gene is TRBJ2-6, the V gene TRBV7-3; D could derive from TRBD1 or TRBD2 (5 bases each). Trimming shortened V by 5 bases and J by 0 bases, and 17 bases separated the two germline ends. This CDR3 spans 18 amino acids. CDR1 and CDR2 from the germline V gene are SGHTA and FQGTGA. The CDR3 DNA is TGTGCCAGCAGCCCCACCCCCGGGACGGGCTCTGGGGCCAACGTCCTGACTTTC. Translation gives CASSPTPGTGSGANVLTF.

This clone was seen a single time. The V gene is TRBV29-1, the J gene TRBJ2-7; tentative D call: TRBD2 (5 bases). The V gene's germline CDR1 is SQVTM and CDR2 ANQGSEA. V gave up 4 bases and J gave up 2 bases, with 18 bases separating them. CDR3 length: 15 residues. CDR3 protein: CSVVEEKGRAYEQYF. The CDR3 DNA reads TGCAGCGTTGTGGAGGAAAAAGGGAGAGCCTACGAGCAGTACTTC.

The chain uses TRBV6-5 and TRBJ2-1; D possibly corresponds to TRBD2 (6 bases). Germline V lookup: CDR1 MNHEY, CDR2 SVGAGI. This CDR3 is 15 amino acids long. V was trimmed by 4 bases and J by 7 bases, leaving 17 bases between them. The CDR3 sequence: CASSLAAGHFNEQFF. CDR3 bases: TGTGCCAGCAGTTTAGCGGCAGGCCATTTTAATGAGCAGTTCTTC.

The chain joins TRBV7-3 to TRBJ2-3; the D gene is possibly TRBD1 (6 bases). Germline V gene data show CDR1 as SGHTA and CDR2 as FQGTGA. The germline V and J ends were trimmed by 2 bases and 4 bases, with 10 bases remaining between them. The CDR3 extends over 14 amino acids. The CDR3 sequence: CASSLVGAADTQYF. The CDR3 coding sequence is TGTGCCAGCAGCTTAGTGGGGGCCGCAGATACGCAGTATTTT.